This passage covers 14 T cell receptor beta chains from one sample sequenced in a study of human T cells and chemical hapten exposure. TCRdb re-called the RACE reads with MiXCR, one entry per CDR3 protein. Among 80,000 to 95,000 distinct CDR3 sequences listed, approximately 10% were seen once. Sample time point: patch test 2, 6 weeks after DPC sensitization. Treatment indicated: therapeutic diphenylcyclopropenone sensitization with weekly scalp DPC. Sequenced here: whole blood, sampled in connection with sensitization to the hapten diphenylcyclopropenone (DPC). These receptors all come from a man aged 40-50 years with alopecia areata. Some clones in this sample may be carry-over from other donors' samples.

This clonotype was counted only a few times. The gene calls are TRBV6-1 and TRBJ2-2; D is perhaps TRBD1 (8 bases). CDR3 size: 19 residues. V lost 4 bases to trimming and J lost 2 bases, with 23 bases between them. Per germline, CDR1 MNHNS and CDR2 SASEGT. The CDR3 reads CASSAPGGQAKRNTGELFF. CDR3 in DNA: TGTGCCAGCAGTGCCCCGGGGGGACAGGCTAAAAGAAACACCGGGGAGCTGTTTTTT.

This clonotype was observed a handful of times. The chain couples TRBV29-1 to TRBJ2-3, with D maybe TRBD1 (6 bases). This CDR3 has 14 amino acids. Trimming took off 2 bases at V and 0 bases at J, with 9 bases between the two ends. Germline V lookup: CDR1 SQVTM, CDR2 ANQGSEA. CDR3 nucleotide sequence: TGCAGCGTTGAACCAGGGGACAGCACAGATACGCAGTATTTT. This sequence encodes CSVEPGDSTDTQYF.

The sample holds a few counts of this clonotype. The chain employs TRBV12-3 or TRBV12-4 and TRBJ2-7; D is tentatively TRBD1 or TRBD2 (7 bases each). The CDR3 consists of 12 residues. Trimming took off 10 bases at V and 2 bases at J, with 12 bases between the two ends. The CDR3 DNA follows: TGTGCCAAGCGGGACAGAGCCTACGAGCAGTACGTC. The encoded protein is CAKRDRAYEQYV.

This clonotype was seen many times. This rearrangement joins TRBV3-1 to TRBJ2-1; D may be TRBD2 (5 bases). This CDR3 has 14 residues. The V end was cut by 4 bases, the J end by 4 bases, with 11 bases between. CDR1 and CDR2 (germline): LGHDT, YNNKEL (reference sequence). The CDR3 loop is CASSRLNSYNEQFF. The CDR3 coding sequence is TGTGCCAGCAGCCGACTAAACAGTTACAATGAGCAGTTCTTC.

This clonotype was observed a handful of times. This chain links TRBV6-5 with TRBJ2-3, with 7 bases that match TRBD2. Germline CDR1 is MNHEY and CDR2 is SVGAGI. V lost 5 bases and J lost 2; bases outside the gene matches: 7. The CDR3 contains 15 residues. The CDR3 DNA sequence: TGTGCCAGCAGTCTATCACTAGCGAACACAGATACGCAGTATTTT. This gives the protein CASSLSLANTDTQYF.

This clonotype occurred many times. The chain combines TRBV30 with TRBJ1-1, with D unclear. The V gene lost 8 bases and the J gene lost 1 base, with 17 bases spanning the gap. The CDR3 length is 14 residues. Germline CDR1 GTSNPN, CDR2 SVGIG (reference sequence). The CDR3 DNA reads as TGTGCCACCCCTAATAGGGAGGGGAACACTGAAGCTTTCTTT. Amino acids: CATPNREGNTEAFF.

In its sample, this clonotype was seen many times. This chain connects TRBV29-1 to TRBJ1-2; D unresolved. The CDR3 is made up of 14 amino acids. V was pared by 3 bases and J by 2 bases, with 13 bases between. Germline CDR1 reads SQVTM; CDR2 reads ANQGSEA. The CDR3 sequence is CSVDGLEGNYGYTF. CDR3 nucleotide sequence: TGCAGCGTTGATGGGCTTGAAGGGAACTATGGCTACACCTTC.

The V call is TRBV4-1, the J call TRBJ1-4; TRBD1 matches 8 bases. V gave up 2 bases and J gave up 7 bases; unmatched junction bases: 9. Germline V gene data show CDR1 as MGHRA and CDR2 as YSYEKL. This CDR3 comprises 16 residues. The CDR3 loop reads CASSQTPGQGGEKLFF. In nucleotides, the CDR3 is TGCGCCAGCAGCCAAACGCCAGGACAGGGTGGTGAAAAACTGTTTTTT.

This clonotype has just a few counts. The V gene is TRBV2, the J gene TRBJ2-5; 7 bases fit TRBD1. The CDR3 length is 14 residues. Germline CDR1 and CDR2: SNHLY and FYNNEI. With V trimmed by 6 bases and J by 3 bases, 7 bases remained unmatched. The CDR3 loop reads CASRRDSSEETQYF. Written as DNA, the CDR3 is TGTGCCAGCAGGAGGGACAGTTCCGAAGAGACCCAGTACTTC.

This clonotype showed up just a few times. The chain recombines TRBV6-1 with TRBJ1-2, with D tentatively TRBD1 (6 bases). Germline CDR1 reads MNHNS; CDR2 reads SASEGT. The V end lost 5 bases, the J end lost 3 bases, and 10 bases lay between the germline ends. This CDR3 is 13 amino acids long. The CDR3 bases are TGTGCCAGCAGTCAGGACAGATACTATGGCTACACCTTC. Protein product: CASSQDRYYGYTF.

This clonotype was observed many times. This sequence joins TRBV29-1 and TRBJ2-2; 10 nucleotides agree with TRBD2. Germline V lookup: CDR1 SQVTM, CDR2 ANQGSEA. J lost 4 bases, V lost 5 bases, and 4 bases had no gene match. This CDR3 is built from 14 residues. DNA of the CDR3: TGCAGCGTTCCTAGCGGGAGCGGCACCGGGGAGCTGTTTTTT. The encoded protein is CSVPSGSGTGELFF.

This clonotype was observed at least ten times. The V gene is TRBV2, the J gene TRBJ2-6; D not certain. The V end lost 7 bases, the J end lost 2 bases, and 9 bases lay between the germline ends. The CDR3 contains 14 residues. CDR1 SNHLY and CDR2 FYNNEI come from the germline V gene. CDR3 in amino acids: CASNVRTGANVLTF. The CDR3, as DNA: TGTGCCAGCAACGTGAGAACTGGGGCCAACGTCCTGACTTTC.

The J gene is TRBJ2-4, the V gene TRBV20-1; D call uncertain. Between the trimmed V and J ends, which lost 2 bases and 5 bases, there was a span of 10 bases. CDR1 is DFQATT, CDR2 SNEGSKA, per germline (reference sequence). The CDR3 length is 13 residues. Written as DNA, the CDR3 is TGCAGTGCTAGATTGGGTAGCCAAAACATTCAGTACTTC. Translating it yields CSARLGSQNIQYF.

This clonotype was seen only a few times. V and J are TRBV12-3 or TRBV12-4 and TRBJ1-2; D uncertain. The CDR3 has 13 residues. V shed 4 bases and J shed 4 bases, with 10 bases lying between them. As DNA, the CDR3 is TGTGCCAGCAGTTGGGCAGGAGTCTATGGCTACACCTTC. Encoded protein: CASSWAGVYGYTF.